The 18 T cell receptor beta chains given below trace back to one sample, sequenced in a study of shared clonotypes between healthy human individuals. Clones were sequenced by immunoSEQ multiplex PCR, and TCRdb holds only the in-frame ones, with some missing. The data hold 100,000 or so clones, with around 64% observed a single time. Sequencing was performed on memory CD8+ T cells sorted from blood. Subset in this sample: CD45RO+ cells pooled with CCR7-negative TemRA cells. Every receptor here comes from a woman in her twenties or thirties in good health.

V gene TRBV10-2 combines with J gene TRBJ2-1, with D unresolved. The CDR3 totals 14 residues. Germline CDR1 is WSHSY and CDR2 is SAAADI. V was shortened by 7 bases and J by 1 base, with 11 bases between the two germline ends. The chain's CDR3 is CASTYALSYNEQFF. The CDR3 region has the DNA TGCGCCAGCACCTACGCCCTATCCTACAATGAGCAGTTCTTC.

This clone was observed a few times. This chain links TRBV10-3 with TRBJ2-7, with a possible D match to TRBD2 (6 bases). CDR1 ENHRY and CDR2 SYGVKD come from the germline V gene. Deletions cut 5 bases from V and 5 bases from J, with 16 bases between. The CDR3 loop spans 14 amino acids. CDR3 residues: CAISYPGTLHEQYF. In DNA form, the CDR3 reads TGTGCCATCAGTTATCCCGGGACTCTCCACGAGCAGTACTTC.

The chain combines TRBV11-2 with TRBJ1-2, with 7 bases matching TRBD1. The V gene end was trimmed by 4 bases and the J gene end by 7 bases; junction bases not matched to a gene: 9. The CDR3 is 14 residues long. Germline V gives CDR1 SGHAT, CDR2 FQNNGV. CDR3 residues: CASSSASGGGGYTF. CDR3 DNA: TGTGCCAGCAGCTCAGCGTCAGGGGGTGGTGGCTACACCTTC.

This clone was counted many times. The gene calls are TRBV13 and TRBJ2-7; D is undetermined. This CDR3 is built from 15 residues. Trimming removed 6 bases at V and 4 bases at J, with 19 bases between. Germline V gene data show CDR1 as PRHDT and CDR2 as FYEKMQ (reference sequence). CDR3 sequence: CASSDRVGGAYEQYF. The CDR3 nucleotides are TGTGCCAGCAGTGATAGGGTGGGCGGAGCATACGAGCAGTACTTC.

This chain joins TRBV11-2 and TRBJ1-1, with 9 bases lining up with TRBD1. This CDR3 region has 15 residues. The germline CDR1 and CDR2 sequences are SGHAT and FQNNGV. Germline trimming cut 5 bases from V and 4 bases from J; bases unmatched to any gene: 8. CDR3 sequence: CASSPGTGRVTEAFF. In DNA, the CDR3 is TGTGCCAGCAGCCCCGGGACAGGGAGGGTCACTGAAGCTTTCTTT.

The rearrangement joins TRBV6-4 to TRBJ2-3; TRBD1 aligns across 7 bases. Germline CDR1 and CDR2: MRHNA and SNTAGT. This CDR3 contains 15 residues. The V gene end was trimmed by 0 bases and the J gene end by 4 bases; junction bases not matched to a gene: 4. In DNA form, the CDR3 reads TGTGCCAGCAGTGACTCGGTTCAGGGGGCAGATACGCAGTATTTT. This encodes CASSDSVQGADTQYF.

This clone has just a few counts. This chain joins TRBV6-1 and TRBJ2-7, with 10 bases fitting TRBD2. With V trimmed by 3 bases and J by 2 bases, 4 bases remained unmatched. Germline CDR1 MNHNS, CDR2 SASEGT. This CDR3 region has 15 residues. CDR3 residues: CASSDRLAGAYEQYF. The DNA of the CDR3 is TGTGCCAGCAGTGATCGCCTAGCGGGAGCCTACGAGCAGTACTTC.

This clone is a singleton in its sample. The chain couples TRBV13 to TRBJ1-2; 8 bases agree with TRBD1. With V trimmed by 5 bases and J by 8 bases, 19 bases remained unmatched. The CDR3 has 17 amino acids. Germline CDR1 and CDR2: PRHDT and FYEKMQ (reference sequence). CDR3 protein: CASSQRTGRPWGIGYTF. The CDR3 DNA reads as TGTGCCAGCAGCCAACGGACAGGGAGGCCTTGGGGTATAGGCTACACCTTC.

The CDR3 DNA reads TGTGCCAGCAGCGATAAAAGCCGGGACAGATTCAAAGCTTTCTTT. It encodes CASSDKSRDRFKAFF. The chain couples TRBV4-2 to TRBJ1-1, with 7 bases fitting TRBD1. This CDR3 has 15 residues. The germline V gene encodes CDR1 LGHNA and CDR2 YNFKEQ. V shed 5 bases and J 9 bases; nucleotides not matched to a gene: 15.

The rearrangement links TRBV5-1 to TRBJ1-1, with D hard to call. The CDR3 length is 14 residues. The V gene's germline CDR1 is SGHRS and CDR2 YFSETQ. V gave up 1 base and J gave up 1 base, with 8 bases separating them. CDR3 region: CASSLKQTNTEAFF. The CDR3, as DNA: TGCGCCAGCAGCTTGAAGCAGACGAACACTGAAGCTTTCTTT.

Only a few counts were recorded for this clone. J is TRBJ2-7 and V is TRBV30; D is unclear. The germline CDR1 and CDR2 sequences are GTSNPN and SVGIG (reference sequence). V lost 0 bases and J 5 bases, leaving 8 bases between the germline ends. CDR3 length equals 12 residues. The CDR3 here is CAWSVGANEQYF. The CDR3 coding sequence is TGTGCCTGGAGTGTAGGAGCGAACGAGCAGTACTTC.

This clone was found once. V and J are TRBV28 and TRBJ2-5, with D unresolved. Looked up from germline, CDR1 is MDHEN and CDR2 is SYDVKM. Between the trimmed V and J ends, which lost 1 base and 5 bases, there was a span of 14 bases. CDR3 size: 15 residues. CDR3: CASSLFPPELETQYF. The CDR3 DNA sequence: TGTGCCAGCAGTTTATTCCCTCCGGAGTTGGAGACCCAGTACTTC.

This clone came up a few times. The CDR3 is CASSPEVGEGYTF. CDR3 DNA sequence: TGTGCCAGCAGCCCAGAGGTAGGGGAAGGCTACACCTTC. The gene calls are TRBV9 and TRBJ1-2, with D possibly TRBD1 on 5 matching bases. V was pared by 4 bases and J by 8 bases, with 15 bases between. Germline V gives CDR1 SGDLS, CDR2 YYNGEE. The CDR3 extends over 13 amino acids.

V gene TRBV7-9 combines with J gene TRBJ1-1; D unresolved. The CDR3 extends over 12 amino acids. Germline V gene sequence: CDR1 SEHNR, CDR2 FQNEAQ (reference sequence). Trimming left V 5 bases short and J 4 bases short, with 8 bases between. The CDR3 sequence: CASSPGSTEAFF. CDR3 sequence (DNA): TGTGCCAGCAGCCCAGGAAGCACTGAAGCTTTCTTT.

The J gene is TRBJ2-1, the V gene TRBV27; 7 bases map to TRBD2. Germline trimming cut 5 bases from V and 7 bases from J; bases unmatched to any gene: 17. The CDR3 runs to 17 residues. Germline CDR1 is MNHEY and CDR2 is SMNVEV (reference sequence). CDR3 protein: CASSPEFLAGVQNEQFF. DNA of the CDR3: TGTGCCAGCAGTCCCGAATTCCTCGCGGGAGTTCAGAATGAGCAGTTCTTC.

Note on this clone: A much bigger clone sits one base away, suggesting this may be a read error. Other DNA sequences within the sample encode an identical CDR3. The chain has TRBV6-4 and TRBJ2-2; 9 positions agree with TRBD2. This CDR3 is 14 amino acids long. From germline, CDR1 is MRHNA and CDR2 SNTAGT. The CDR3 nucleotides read TGCGCCAGCAGCCGGACTAGCGACACCGGGGAGCTGTTTTTT. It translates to CASSRTSDTGELFF.

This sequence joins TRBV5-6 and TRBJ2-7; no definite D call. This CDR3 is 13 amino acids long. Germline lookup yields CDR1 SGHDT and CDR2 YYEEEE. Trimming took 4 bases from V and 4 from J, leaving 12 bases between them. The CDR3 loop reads CASSPSEIYEQYF. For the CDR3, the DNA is TGTGCCAGCAGCCCGTCAGAGATTTACGAGCAGTACTTC.

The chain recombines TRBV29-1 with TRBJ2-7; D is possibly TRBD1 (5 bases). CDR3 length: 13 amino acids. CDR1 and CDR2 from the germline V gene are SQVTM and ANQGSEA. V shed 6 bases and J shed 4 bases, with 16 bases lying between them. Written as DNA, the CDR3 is TGCAGCGTCGGACACTCTACAGCTTACGAGCAGTACTTC. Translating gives CSVGHSTAYEQYF.